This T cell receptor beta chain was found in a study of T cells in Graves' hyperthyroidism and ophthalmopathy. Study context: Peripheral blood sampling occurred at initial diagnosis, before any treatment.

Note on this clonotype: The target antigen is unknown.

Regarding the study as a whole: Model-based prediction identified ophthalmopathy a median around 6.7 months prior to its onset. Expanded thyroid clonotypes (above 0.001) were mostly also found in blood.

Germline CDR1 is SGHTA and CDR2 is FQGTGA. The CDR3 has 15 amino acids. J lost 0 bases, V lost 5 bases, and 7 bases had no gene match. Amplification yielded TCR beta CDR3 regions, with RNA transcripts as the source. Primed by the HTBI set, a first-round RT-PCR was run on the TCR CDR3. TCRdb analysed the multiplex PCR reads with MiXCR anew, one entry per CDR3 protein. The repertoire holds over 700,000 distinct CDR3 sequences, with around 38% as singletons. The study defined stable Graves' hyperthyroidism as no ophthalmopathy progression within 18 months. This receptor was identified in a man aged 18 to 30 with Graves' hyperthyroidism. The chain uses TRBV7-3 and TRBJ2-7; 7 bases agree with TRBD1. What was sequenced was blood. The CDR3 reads CASSPGQRSSYEQYF. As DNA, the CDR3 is TGTGCCAGCAGCCCGGGACAGCGGAGCTCCTACGAGCAGTACTTC. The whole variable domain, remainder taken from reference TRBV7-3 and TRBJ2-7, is GAGVSQTPSNKVTEKGKYVELRCDPISGHTALYWYRQSLGQGPEFLIYFQGTGAADDSGLPNDRFFAVRPEGSVSTLKIQRTERGDSAVYLCASSPGQRSSYEQYFGPGTRLTVT.